What follows describes a single T cell receptor beta chain. Antigen: not known. The junction and the germline gene differ at one end; a read error may be behind it. The PCR had 60 Vbeta and 13 Jbeta primers. Some clones are missing from TCRdb's copy, which holds only in-frame ones; the method was immunoSEQ multiplex PCR. This sample's clone table lists about 100,000 clones. The data derive from a study of cytomegalovirus exposure and HLA in healthy donors. Study observations and caveats: Most TCR sequences were seen very rarely across donors, but some public TCRs occurred in many.

The CDR3 consists of 16 residues. Germline CDR1 and CDR2: SGDLS and YYNGEE. The clonotype comes from a man aged 50 to 60 in good health and CMV-seronegative. The J gene is TRBJ2-5, the V gene TRBV9; no clear D gene. The sequenced sample was PBMCs. CDR3 protein: CASSVGGSLGEEAQYF. The CDR3 nucleotides read TGTGCCAGCAGCGTAGGTGGCAGCCTCGGCGAAGAGGCCCAGTACTTC.